The clone carrying this T cell receptor beta chain was picked up many times. Its specificity is unknown. Time point here: sample taken at primary tumor resection. The authors sequenced whole RNA from tumor, nontumor lung or frozen PBMC without sorting. Germline V gene lookup returns CDR1 MGHRA and CDR2 YSYEKL. The V end was cut by 1 base, the J end by 0 bases, with 25 bases between. CDR3 length: 20 residues. The data stem from a study of spatial heterogeneity in lung cancer. TCR cDNA molecules each had a unique molecular identifier. MiXCR was run by TCRdb on the 5' RACE reads, yielding one entry per CDR3 protein. The table has about 9,300 distinct CDR3 sequences, roughly 6.8% seen once. Whole-study findings and limits: The number of expanded tumor alpha and beta chains correlated with mutation number.

This TCR derives from a male donor with early-stage non-small cell lung cancer. The source material was lung tumor tissue, sampled at surgery. This chain joins TRBV4-1 and TRBJ2-7, with D possibly matching TRBD2 (5 bases). DNA for the CDR3: TGCGCCAGCAGCCAAGGAGGGCTTCGAGGAAAAAGAGAAAGCTCCTACGAGCAGTACTTC. Translation gives CASSQGGLRGKRESSYEQYF.